Sequencing of this T cell receptor (beta chain) was carried out in a study of blood T cell repertoires in COVID-19. Study summary: Acute-phase and convalescent COVID-19 samples originated in the United States, Italy and Spain. Nucleic acid was either cDNA or gDNA, and it came from T cells, B-cell-depleted T cells, or PBMCs.

In the authors' workflow: Estimation of nucleated cell counts relied on the amplification of reference gene primers. Clones were read by immunoSEQ multiplex PCR, and TCRdb kept only the in-frame ones, dropping some. The DNA gave D and trimming, while V, J and clone size come from that table. Counted here are tens of thousands of clones, around four fifths occurring once; the ten biggest clones make up 5.4%. The specimen sequenced was peripheral blood. The sequence was collected from a man aged 50-60 years with active COVID-19.

Written as DNA, the CDR3 is TGTGCCAGCAGTTTCGAGACAGGGGGCCTGAGGGAGCAGTACTTC. It specifies CASSFETGGLREQYF. This sequence joins TRBV28 and TRBJ2-7; 10 nucleotides line up with TRBD1. CDR3 length equals 15 residues. The V gene's germline CDR1 is MDHEN and CDR2 SYDVKM. V gave up 3 bases and J gave up 7 bases; unmatched junction bases: 9.